Listed here is a single TCR beta chain. Its antigen remains unknown. This specimen comes from a study of shared clonotypes between healthy human individuals. Study-wide background: Those who served as donors were two women and a few men between the ages of 18 and 49. Researchers assigned three CD4 naive, three CD4 memory, two CD8 naive and one CD8 memory plate to each donor.

Only in-frame clones appear in the TCRdb table, and some are missing; sequencing was by immunoSEQ multiplex PCR. Counted here are over 1.5 million clones, approximately 98% occurring once; the ten biggest clones make up 0.45%. Study-level results: Generation probability values for non-shared clonotypes were lower than those for clonotypes shared by all four donors.

CD45RA-negative memory and CD45RA+ naive subsets were split from the CD4+ cells. Germline V CDR1 and CDR2: MDHEN, SYDVKM. The ends were cut back, 2 bases at V and 10 bases at J, with 21 bases in the middle. CDR3 length: 16 residues. Sample: naive CD4+ T cells sorted from blood. The subset denotes: CD45RA+ positively selected. The chain links TRBV28 to TRBJ2-1, with D maybe TRBD2 (6 bases). The sequence came from a man aged 25-45 years in good health. In DNA, the CDR3 is TGTGCCAGCAGTTTACGGGTTGAGGATAGCGGTACCGAGCAGTTCTTC. Protein sequence: CASSLRVEDSGTEQFF.